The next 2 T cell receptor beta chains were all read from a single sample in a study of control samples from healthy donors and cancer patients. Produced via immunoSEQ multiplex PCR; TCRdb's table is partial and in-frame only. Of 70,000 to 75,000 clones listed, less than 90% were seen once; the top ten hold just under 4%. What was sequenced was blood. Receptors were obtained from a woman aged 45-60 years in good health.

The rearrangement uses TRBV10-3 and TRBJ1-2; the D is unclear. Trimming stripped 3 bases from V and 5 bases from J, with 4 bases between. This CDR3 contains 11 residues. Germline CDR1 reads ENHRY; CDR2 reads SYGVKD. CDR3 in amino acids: CAISDSYGYTF. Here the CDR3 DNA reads TGTGCCATCAGTGACAGTTATGGCTACACCTTC.

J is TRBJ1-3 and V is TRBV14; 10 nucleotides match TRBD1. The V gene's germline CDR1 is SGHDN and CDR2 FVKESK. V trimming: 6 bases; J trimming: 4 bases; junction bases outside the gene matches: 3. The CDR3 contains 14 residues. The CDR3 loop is CASRTGGEGNTIYF. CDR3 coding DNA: TGTGCCAGCAGGACAGGGGGCGAAGGAAACACCATATATTTT.